This TCR beta chain comes out of a study of identical twins. This clonotype was seen a few times. Its antigen is unidentified. Study observations and caveats: Models underestimated TCR alpha sharing (out-of-frame) in monozygotic twins.

No donor was unhealthy or non-Caucasian. With 2 bases removed from V and 1 base from J, the gap between germline ends came to 15 bases. The CDR3 has 16 amino acids. CDR1 is MGHRA, CDR2 YSYEKL, per germline. TCRdb redid the calling of the 5' RACE reads with MiXCR, one entry per CDR3 protein. The top ten hold less than 4% of the sample, which has 250,000 or so distinct CDR3 sequences, about 8.3% seen once. A further study also used this sample, focusing on yellow fever vaccine responses in identical twins.

This TCR derives from a woman aged 18-35 years in good health. This chain links TRBV4-1 with TRBJ2-7, with D possibly called TRBD1 or TRBD2 (6 bases each). Sequenced: CD8+ T cells sorted from blood. The CDR3 DNA follows: TGCGCCAGCAGCCAATCGGAGGGGGGCCGTTCCTACGAGCAGTACTTC. Amino acids: CASSQSEGGRSYEQYF.